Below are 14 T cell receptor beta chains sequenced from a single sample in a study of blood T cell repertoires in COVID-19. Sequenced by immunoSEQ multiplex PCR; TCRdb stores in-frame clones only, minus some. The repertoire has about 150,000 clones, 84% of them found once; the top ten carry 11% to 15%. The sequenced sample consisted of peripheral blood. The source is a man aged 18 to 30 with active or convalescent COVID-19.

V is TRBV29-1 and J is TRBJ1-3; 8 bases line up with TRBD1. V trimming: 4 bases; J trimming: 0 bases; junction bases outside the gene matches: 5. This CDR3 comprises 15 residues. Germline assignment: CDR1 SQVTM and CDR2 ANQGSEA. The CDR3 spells CSVGRTGPSGNTIYF. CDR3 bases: TGCAGCGTTGGAAGGACAGGGCCCTCTGGAAACACCATATATTTT.

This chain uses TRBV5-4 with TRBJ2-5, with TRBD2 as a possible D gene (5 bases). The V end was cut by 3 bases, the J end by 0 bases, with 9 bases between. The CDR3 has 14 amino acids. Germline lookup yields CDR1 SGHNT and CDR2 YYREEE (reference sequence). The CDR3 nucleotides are TGTGCCAGCAGCTCTCGGGAATACCAAGAGACCCAGTACTTC. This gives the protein CASSSREYQETQYF.

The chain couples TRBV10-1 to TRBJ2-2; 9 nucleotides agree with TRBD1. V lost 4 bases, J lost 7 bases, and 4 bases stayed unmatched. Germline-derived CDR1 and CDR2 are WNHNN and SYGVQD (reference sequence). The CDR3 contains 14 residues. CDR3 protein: CASSGRTGVGELFF. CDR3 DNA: TGCGCCAGCAGTGGGAGGACAGGGGTCGGGGAGCTGTTTTTT.

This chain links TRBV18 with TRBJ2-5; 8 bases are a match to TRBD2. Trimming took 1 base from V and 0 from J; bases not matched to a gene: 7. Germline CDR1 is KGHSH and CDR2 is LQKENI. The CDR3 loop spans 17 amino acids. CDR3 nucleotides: TGTGCCAGCTCACCACAGATAGCGGGACGGGACCAAGAGACCCAGTACTTC. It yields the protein CASSPQIAGRDQETQYF.

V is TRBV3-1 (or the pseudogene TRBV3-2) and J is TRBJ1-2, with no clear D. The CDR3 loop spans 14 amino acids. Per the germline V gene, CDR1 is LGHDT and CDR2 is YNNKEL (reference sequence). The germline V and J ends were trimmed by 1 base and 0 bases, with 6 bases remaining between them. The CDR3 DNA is TGTGCCAGCAGCCAAGCCTCTACTAACTATGGCTACACCTTC. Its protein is CASSQASTNYGYTF.

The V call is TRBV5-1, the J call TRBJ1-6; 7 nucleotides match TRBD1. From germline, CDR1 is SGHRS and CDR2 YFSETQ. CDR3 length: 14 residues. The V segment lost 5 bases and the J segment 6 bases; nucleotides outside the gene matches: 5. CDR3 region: CASSPDRVNSPLHF. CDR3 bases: TGCGCCAGCAGTCCCGACAGGGTTAATTCACCCCTCCACTTT. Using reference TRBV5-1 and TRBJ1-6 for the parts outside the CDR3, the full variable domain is KAGVTQTPRYLIKTRGQQVTLSCSPISGHRSVSWYQQTPGQGLQFLFEYFSETQRNKGNFPGRFSGRQFSNSRSEMNVSTLELGDSALYLCASSPDRVNSPLHFGNGTRLTVT.

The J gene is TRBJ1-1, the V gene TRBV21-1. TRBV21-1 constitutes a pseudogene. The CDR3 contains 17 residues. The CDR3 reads CASSKHGGVKVFTEAFF. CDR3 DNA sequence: TGTGCCAGCAGCAAACATGGGGGGGTAAAGGTGTTCACTGAAGCTTTCTTT.

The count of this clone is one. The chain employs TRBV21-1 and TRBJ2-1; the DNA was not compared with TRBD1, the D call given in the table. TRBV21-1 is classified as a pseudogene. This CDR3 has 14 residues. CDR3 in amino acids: CASVTGRMADEQFF. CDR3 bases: TGTGCCAGCGTCACAGGGAGAATGGCGGATGAGCAGTTCTTC.

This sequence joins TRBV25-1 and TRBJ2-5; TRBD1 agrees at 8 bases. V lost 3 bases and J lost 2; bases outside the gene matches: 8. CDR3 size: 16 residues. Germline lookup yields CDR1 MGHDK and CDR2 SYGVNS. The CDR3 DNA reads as TGTGCCAGCAGTGACCGGGACAGGTCAGCTCAAGAGACCCAGTACTTC. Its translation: CASSDRDRSAQETQYF.

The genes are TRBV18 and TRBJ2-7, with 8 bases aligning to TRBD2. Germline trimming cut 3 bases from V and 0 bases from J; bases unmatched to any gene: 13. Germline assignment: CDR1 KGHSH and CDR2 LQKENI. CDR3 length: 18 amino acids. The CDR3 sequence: CASSPWAASGSSSYEQYF. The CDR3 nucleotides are TGTGCCAGCTCACCCTGGGCCGCTAGCGGGTCGAGCTCCTACGAGCAGTACTTC.

The CDR3 protein is CASSPPQGTSGELFF. CDR3 bases: TGTGCCAGCAGCCCACCACAGGGGACATCCGGGGAGCTGTTTTTT. The chain links TRBV7-9 to TRBJ2-2; 7 bases agree with TRBD1. The length of the CDR3 is 15 residues. With 5 bases clipped from V and 6 bases from J, the junction kept 9 bases outside the gene matches. The germline V gene encodes CDR1 SEHNR and CDR2 FQNEAQ (reference sequence).

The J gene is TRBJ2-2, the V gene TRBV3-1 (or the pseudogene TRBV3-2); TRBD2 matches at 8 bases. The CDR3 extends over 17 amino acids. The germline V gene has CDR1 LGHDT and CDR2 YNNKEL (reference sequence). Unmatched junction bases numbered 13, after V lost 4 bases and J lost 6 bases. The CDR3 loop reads CASSRRVGGGPSGELFF. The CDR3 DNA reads TGTGCCAGCAGCCGTCGAGTCGGCGGGGGGCCCTCCGGGGAGCTGTTTTTT.

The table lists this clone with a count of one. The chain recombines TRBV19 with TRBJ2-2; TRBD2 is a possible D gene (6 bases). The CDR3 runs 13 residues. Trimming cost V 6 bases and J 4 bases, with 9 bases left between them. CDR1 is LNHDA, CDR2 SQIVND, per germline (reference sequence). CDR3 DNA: TGTGCCAGTAGGTACGGGAGCACCGGGGAGCTGTTTTTT. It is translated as CASRYGSTGELFF.

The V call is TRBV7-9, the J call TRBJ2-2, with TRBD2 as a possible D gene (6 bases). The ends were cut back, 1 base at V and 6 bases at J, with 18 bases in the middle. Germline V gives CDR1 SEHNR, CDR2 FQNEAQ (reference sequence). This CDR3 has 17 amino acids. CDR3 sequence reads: CASSLEVRRLVPGELFF. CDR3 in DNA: TGTGCCAGCAGCTTAGAAGTAAGGCGACTAGTTCCCGGGGAGCTGTTTTTT. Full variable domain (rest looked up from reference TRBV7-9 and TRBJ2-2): DTGVSQNPRHKITKRGQNVTFRCDPISEHNRLYWYRQTLGQGPEFLTYFQNEAQLEKSRLLSDRFSAERPKGSFSTLEIQRTEQGDSAMYLCASSLEVRRLVPGELFFGEGSRLTVL.